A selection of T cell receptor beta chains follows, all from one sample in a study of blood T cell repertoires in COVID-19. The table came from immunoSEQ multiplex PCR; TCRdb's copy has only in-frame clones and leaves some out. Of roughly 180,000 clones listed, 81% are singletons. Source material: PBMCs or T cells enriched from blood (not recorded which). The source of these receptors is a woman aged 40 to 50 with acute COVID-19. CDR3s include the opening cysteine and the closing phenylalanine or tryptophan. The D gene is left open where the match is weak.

DNA: TGCGCCAGCAGTACCCTACAGGGCGACACAACTAATGAAAAACTGTTTTTT; CDR3: CASSTLQGDTTNEKLFF; V: TRBV10-2; D: -; J: TRBJ1-4
DNA: TGTGCCTGGACCTCCGGGACAGGGGTCTTTCAGCAGTACTTC; CDR3: CAWTSGTGVFQQYF; V: TRBV30; D: TRBD1; J: TRBJ2-7
DNA: TGCGCCAGCAGCTTCGGCCAGACTAGCACAGATACGCAGTATTTT; CDR3: CASSFGQTSTDTQYF; V: TRBV5-1; D: -; J: TRBJ2-3
DNA: TGTGCCAGCAGCCCGGGACAGAAAAACACTGAAGCTTTCTTT; CDR3: CASSPGQKNTEAFF; V: TRBV7-6; D: TRBD1; J: TRBJ1-1
DNA: TGTGCCAGCAGTTACACAGGGACTGGAAACACCATATATTTT; CDR3: CASSYTGTGNTIYF; V: TRBV6-5; D: -; J: TRBJ1-3
DNA: TGTGCCAGCTCACCATCCGGGACTAGCGCTACGAACACCGGGGAGCTGTTTTTT; CDR3: CASSPSGTSATNTGELFF; V: TRBV18; D: TRBD2; J: TRBJ2-2
DNA: TGTGCCAGCAGCTCCAACCTAGCGGGCGACTACAATGAGCAGTTCTTC; CDR3: CASSSNLAGDYNEQFF; V: TRBV13; D: TRBD2; J: TRBJ2-1
DNA: TGTGCCAGCAGCTTAGCGCGAACTAGCGGGATAGAGACCCAGTACTTC; CDR3: CASSLARTSGIETQYF; V: TRBV11-1; D: TRBD2; J: TRBJ2-5
DNA: TGTGCCAGCAGCTTAGACATGAATAACTATGGCTACACCTTC; CDR3: CASSLDMNNYGYTF; V: TRBV27; D: -; J: TRBJ1-2
DNA: TGTGCCAGCAGCGTCCTCGGTAGCGGGAGTGGGGCAGATACGCAGTATTTT; CDR3: CASSVLGSGSGADTQYF; V: TRBV9; D: TRBD2; J: TRBJ2-3
DNA: TGCGCCAGCAGCTTGGGACAGGAGTTCTACGAGCAGTACTTC; CDR3: CASSLGQEFYEQYF; V: TRBV5-1; D: -; J: TRBJ2-7
DNA: TGTGCCAGCAGTGAACAGGGATATGGCTACACCTTC; CDR3: CASSEQGYGYTF; V: TRBV6-1; D: -; J: TRBJ1-2
DNA: TGCAGCGTTGAACGCAGGGACGAGCAGTACTTC; CDR3: CSVERRDEQYF; V: TRBV29-1; D: -; J: TRBJ2-7
DNA: TGTGCCAGTAGTATAAAGGGACAGGGGTCCTACGAGCAGTACTTC; CDR3: CASSIKGQGSYEQYF; V: TRBV19; D: TRBD1; J: TRBJ2-7
DNA: TGTGCCACCAGCAGAGAAGGGACAGGAGCCTCCTACGAGCAGTACTTC; CDR3: CATSREGTGASYEQYF; V: TRBV15; D: TRBD1; J: TRBJ2-7
DNA: TGCAGCGGAACGGGATTCACGGGGACTGAAGCTTTCTTT; CDR3: CSGTGFTGTEAFF; V: TRBV29-1; D: -; J: TRBJ1-1
DNA: TGTGCCAGCTTAACTAGCGGGAGTGGCAATGAGCAGTTCTTC; CDR3: CASLTSGSGNEQFF; V: TRBV6-5; D: TRBD2; J: TRBJ2-1
DNA: TGTGCCAGCAGCTTAGTCAGTGAGACCCAGTACTTC; CDR3: CASSLVSETQYF; V: TRBV7-9; D: -; J: TRBJ2-5
DNA: TGTGCCAGCAGCCGAGAAGACAGGATCTCCTACGAGCAGTACTTC; CDR3: CASSREDRISYEQYF; V: TRBV3-1/TRBV3-2; D: -; J: TRBJ2-7